Detailed here is one TCR beta chain. Its antigen remains unknown. MiXCR, applied by TCRdb to the reads, yields one record per CDR3 protein. This sample carries 40,000 to 50,000 distinct CDR3 sequences, 20% to 25% of them seen once, and the ten largest clones take approximately 17%. The data were taken from a study of T cell repertoires in cytomegalovirus infection. The overall study: Shared public TCR beta signatures pointed to both CMV infection and a matching HLA type.

The study, taken as a whole, reports: Within the response measured ex vivo, HLA-C-restricted CMV-specific TCR beta clonotypes were dominant. Using cumulative public TCR beta family frequency, the authors identified those who carried CMV together with the relevant HLA.

CDR3 length: 15 residues. Germline CDR1 reads SGHNT; CDR2 reads YYREEE (reference sequence). The V and J ends lost 1 base and 4 bases, in that order; junction bases with no gene match: 7. The chain uses TRBV5-4 and TRBJ2-7, with 8 bases matching TRBD1. The clonotype was recovered from a human donor in good health (CMV status not recorded). Some clones in this sample may be carry-over from other donors' samples. Specimen: PBMCs, sequenced either directly or after in vitro stimulation (not recorded which). The CDR3 reads CASSLRTGSTYEQYF. DNA for the CDR3: TGTGCCAGCAGCTTGAGGACAGGGAGTACTTACGAGCAGTACTTC.